The T cell receptor beta chain described here comes from a study of cytomegalovirus exposure and HLA in healthy donors. Study conclusions and caveats: In terms of immune exposure information, only CMV serostatus was available. Productive status was seen about 90% or about 30% of the time for most TCR beta V segments in an earlier analysis.

PCR primers comprised 60 Vbeta and 13 Jbeta primers. This table comes from immunoSEQ multiplex PCR, and its TCRdb copy is limited to in-frame clones, with some not included. This sample's table reports approximately 52,000 clones. Concerning this clone itself: The antigen remains undetermined.

The germline V gene has CDR1 SNHLY and CDR2 FYNNEI. V gave up 5 bases and J gave up 2 bases; unmatched junction bases: 2. This CDR3 is built from 14 residues. The TCR was taken from an older woman in good health and CMV-seropositive. Input material: PBMCs. The chain combines TRBV2 with TRBJ2-7; 11 bases are a match to TRBD1. The CDR3 DNA reads as TGTGCCAGCAGTAGGGACAGGGGGGCCTACGAGCAGTACTTC. Encoded protein: CASSRDRGAYEQYF.